These 27 T cell receptor beta chains share one sample of origin, sequenced in a study of shared clonotypes between healthy human individuals. Only in-frame clones appear in the TCRdb table, and some are missing; sequencing was by immunoSEQ multiplex PCR. The profile shows about 470,000 clones, roughly 77% of them singletons. The source material was PBMCs. The origin of the receptors is a woman aged 40 to 50 in good health. Some clones in this sample may be carry-over from other donors' samples.

This chain joins TRBV4-1 and TRBJ1-2; the match to TRBD1 covers 8 bases. Germline lookup yields CDR1 MGHRA and CDR2 YSYEKL. CDR3 size: 15 residues. The trim removed 2 bases at V and 7 bases at J, leaving 9 bases unmatched. CDR3 sequence (DNA): TGCGCCAGCAGCCAACGCAGACAGGGGAGAGGTGGCTACACCTTC. It translates to CASSQRRQGRGGYTF.

This chain uses TRBV7-3 with TRBJ2-3, with no clear D. Trimming stripped 1 base from V and 5 bases from J, with 13 bases between. CDR1 SGHTA and CDR2 FQGTGA come from the germline V gene. The CDR3 covers 15 residues. CDR3: CASSLNGGSRDTQYF. CDR3 DNA sequence: TGTGCCAGCAGCTTAAATGGCGGATCTCGAGATACGCAGTATTTT.

V and J are TRBV29-1 and TRBJ2-3; weak D call: TRBD1 (6 bases). This CDR3 has 13 residues. V shed 3 bases and J shed 4 bases, with 11 bases lying between them. Germline loops: CDR1 SQVTM, CDR2 ANQGSEA. The CDR3 nucleotides are TGCAGCGTTGAGAGTACAGGGTCAGATACGCAGTATTTT. Its protein product is CSVESTGSDTQYF.

The chain is built from TRBV11-2 and TRBJ2-7, with TRBD1 matching 7 bases. The CDR3 runs 12 residues. The germline gives CDR1 SGHAT, CDR2 FQNNGV. V gave up 8 bases and J gave up 7 bases; unmatched junction bases: 8. The CDR3 here is CASAKGAGEQYF. The DNA for the CDR3 is TGTGCCAGCGCAAAGGGGGCTGGGGAGCAGTACTTC.

The V call is TRBV19, the J call TRBJ2-7; D tentatively fits TRBD1 or TRBD2 (5 bases each). Germline CDR1 reads LNHDA; CDR2 reads SQIVND (reference sequence). The CDR3 has 14 amino acids. With 5 bases removed from V and 3 bases from J, the gap between germline ends came to 14 bases. The CDR3 spells CASSPSGTDYEQYF. Written as DNA, the CDR3 is TGTGCCAGTAGTCCCTCCGGGACGGACTACGAGCAGTACTTC.

The chain joins TRBV28 to TRBJ1-5; D might be TRBD1 (5 bases). CDR1 is MDHEN and CDR2 is SYDVKM in the germline V gene. V was pared by 5 bases and J by 2 bases, with 13 bases between. The CDR3 has 15 residues. The CDR3 reads CASSTGTRGNQPQHF. CDR3 nucleotide sequence: TGTGCCAGCAGTACCGGGACCAGGGGCAATCAGCCCCAGCATTTT. The complete variable domain, with remaining parts taken from reference TRBV28 and TRBJ1-5, reads DVKVTQSSRYLVKRTGEKVFLECVQDMDHENMFWYRQDPGLGLRLIYFSYDVKMKEKGDIPEGYSVSREKKERFSLILESASTNQTSMYLCASSTGTRGNQPQHFGDGTRLSIL.

CDR3 region: CASSWTGHPYEQYF. The CDR3 nucleotides read TGTGCCAGCAGCTGGACAGGGCACCCTTACGAGCAGTACTTC. The V and J genes are TRBV5-8 and TRBJ2-7; 8 nucleotides match TRBD1. The CDR3 length is 14 residues. The junction had 6 bases not matched to a gene; V was cut back by 3 bases and J by 4 bases. Germline CDR1 and CDR2: SGHTS and YDEGEE.

The V gene is TRBV5-6, the J gene TRBJ2-7; 9 bases are shared with TRBD1. CDR1 and CDR2 (germline): SGHDT, YYEEEE. The CDR3 extends over 16 amino acids. V dropped 4 bases and J dropped 4; count of bases not matched to a gene: 12. As DNA, the CDR3 is TGTGCCAGCAGCAAGGACAGGGGACCCTTTGGGTACGAGCAGTACTTC. Encoded protein: CASSKDRGPFGYEQYF.

The CDR3 reads CASSFRRNTEAFF. The DNA of the CDR3 is TGTGCCAGCAGTTTTCGGAGGAACACTGAAGCTTTCTTT. The chain is built from TRBV28 and TRBJ1-1; D is unresolved. This CDR3 contains 13 residues. Germline assignment: CDR1 MDHEN and CDR2 SYDVKM. With 3 bases removed from V and 1 base from J, the gap between germline ends came to 6 bases.

V gene TRBV7-9 combines with J gene TRBJ1-4; D may be TRBD1 (5 bases). Germline CDR1 and CDR2: SEHNR and FQNEAQ (reference sequence). Trimming pared 5 bases from V and 4 bases from J, leaving 17 bases between. CDR3 length equals 16 residues. CDR3 nucleotides: TGTGCCAGCAGCCCCGGGGCGGGGCTGGGTAATGAAAAACTGTTTTTT. Translation: CASSPGAGLGNEKLFF. Based on the CDR3 plus reference TRBV7-9 and TRBJ1-4, the full variable domain is DTGVSQNPRHKITKRGQNVTFRCDPISEHNRLYWYRQTLGQGPEFLTYFQNEAQLEKSRLLSDRFSAERPKGSFSTLEIQRTEQGDSAMYLCASSPGAGLGNEKLFFGSGTQLSVL.

J is TRBJ2-3 and V is TRBV7-2; TRBD1 aligns across 8 bases. The CDR3 is 14 amino acids. Trimming at V came to 4 bases and at J to 4 bases, leaving 4 bases not matched to a gene. Looked up from germline, CDR1 is SGHTA and CDR2 is FQGNSA. DNA for the CDR3: TGTGCCAGCAGCTCCCAACAGGGGGCAGATACGCAGTATTTT. Its protein product is CASSSQQGADTQYF.

V usage is TRBV28 and J usage is TRBJ1-2; 7 bases are a match to TRBD1. Trimming cost V 2 bases and J 8 bases; bases outside gene matches: 23. CDR3 length: 19 residues. Germline V gives CDR1 MDHEN, CDR2 SYDVKM. The CDR3 DNA reads TGTGCCAGCAGTTTAAATTACCCCTTTAGTGGGACAGCCTCGGGAGGCTACACCTTC. This encodes CASSLNYPFSGTASGGYTF.

The genes are TRBV11-2 and TRBJ2-3; a weak D match, TRBD1 (6 bases). Germline values: CDR1 SGHAT, CDR2 FQNNGV. The CDR3 spans 12 residues. V shed 5 bases and J shed 7 bases, with 10 bases lying between them. The CDR3, as DNA: TGTGCCAGCAGCCCTAGGGGGTATACGCAGTATTTT. This encodes CASSPRGYTQYF.

This clone was seen ten or more times. Other DNA sequences in the sample encode the same CDR3. This rearrangement joins TRBV19 to TRBJ1-1, with D perhaps TRBD1 (5 bases). The CDR3 has 14 amino acids. The V end was cut by 6 bases, the J end by 2 bases, with 13 bases between. Germline values: CDR1 LNHDA, CDR2 SQIVND (reference sequence). The CDR3 loop is CASSTPGTNTEAFF. CDR3 DNA sequence: TGTGCCAGTAGCACGCCGGGGACCAACACTGAAGCTTTCTTT.

The chain is built from TRBV2 and TRBJ1-1; D is unresolved. V lost 4 bases, J lost 0 bases, and 6 bases lay in between. The germline V gene encodes CDR1 SNHLY and CDR2 FYNNEI. This CDR3 comprises 13 residues. DNA of the CDR3: TGTGCCAGCAGTGTTCTCTTGAACACTGAAGCTTTCTTT. This encodes CASSVLLNTEAFF.

The V gene is TRBV4-1, the J gene TRBJ2-7; TRBD2 matches at 8 bases. With V trimmed by 5 bases and J by 6 bases, 15 bases remained unmatched. CDR1 MGHRA and CDR2 YSYEKL come from the germline V gene. This CDR3 is 16 amino acids long. The CDR3 loop reads CASSSSRLASISEQYF. The DNA for the CDR3 is TGCGCCAGCAGCTCCTCCCGACTAGCGAGTATCAGCGAGCAGTACTTC.

The chain uses TRBV28 and TRBJ2-7; D is tentatively TRBD1 or TRBD2 (5 bases each). CDR3 length: 15 residues. Germline CDR1 MDHEN, CDR2 SYDVKM. V was shortened by 6 bases and J by 0 bases, with 15 bases between the two germline ends. CDR3 in amino acids: CASSRQHLASYEQYF. CDR3 DNA sequence: TGTGCCAGCAGCCGACAGCACCTAGCCTCCTACGAGCAGTACTTC.

The chain employs TRBV5-8 and TRBJ2-7; D ambiguous. Per the germline V gene, CDR1 is SGHTS and CDR2 is YDEGEE. With 3 bases removed from V and 1 base from J, the gap between germline ends came to 11 bases. The CDR3 contains 14 residues. The CDR3 spells CASSSIGYSYEQYF. CDR3 nucleotides: TGTGCCAGCAGCTCCATCGGTTATTCCTACGAGCAGTACTTC.

The chain couples TRBV9 to TRBJ2-5; 8 bases map to TRBD2. The CDR3 has 15 residues. V gave up 0 bases and J gave up 4 bases; unmatched junction bases: 5. In germline, CDR1 is SGDLS, CDR2 YYNGEE. The CDR3 bases are TGTGCCAGCAGCGTAGACGGGAGGGCCCGAGAGACCCAGTACTTC. Translated, it gives CASSVDGRARETQYF.

The rearrangement joins TRBV28 to TRBJ1-6; no reliable D call. Germline loops: CDR1 MDHEN, CDR2 SYDVKM. This CDR3 contains 13 residues. The CDR3 coding sequence is TGTGGTTCAGAGGGCTCCTATAATTCACCCCTCCACTTT. This encodes CGSEGSYNSPLHF.

The rearrangement joins TRBV7-9 to TRBJ2-3, with a weak D call TRBD2 (7 bases). V dropped 5 bases and J dropped 2 bases, with 17 bases sitting between them. CDR3 length: 16 amino acids. Germline V gene lookup returns CDR1 SEHNR and CDR2 FQNEAQ (reference sequence). This CDR3 is CASSDSGGPTTDTQYF. CDR3 sequence (DNA): TGTGCCAGCAGCGATTCCGGGGGGCCCACCACAGATACGCAGTATTTT.

This clone was detected a few times. The gene calls are TRBV7-9 and TRBJ2-3; 10 bases match TRBD2. Per germline, CDR1 SEHNR and CDR2 FQNEAQ (reference sequence). The V gene end was trimmed by 0 bases and the J gene end by 4 bases; junction bases not matched to a gene: 4. The CDR3 has 16 residues. The CDR3 loop is CASSLALAGVSDTQYF. The CDR3 region has the DNA TGTGCCAGCAGCTTAGCCCTAGCGGGAGTGTCAGATACGCAGTATTTT.

The CDR3 reads CASSLVLTSGEQFF. CDR3 in DNA: TGCGCCAGCAGCTTGGTGCTTACCTCGGGTGAGCAGTTCTTC. V and J are TRBV5-1 and TRBJ2-1, with D unclear. The V gene's germline CDR1 is SGHRS and CDR2 YFSETQ. V gave up 0 bases and J gave up 9 bases, with 13 bases separating them. The CDR3 consists of 14 residues.

The chain couples TRBV28 to TRBJ2-6; possibly TRBD2 for D (6 bases). Trimming pared 7 bases from V and 0 bases from J, leaving 10 bases between. In germline, CDR1 is MDHEN, CDR2 SYDVKM. This CDR3 has 15 residues. This CDR3 is CASIPGSSGANVLTF. The CDR3 nucleotides are TGTGCCAGCATTCCCGGGAGCTCTGGGGCCAACGTCCTGACTTTC.

The CDR3 is CASSEFTGGTYTDTQYF. DNA of the CDR3: TGTGCCAGCAGTGAATTCACAGGGGGCACTTACACAGATACGCAGTATTTT. The chain has TRBV25-1 and TRBJ2-3, with 9 bases matching TRBD1. CDR3 length: 17 residues. Losses at the gene ends were 1 base for V and 2 bases for J; bases not matched to a gene: 7. Germline values: CDR1 MGHDK, CDR2 SYGVNS.

The chain combines TRBV15 with TRBJ1-1; D uncertain. Germline V lookup: CDR1 LNHNV, CDR2 YYDKDF (reference sequence). This CDR3 has 16 amino acids. V was pared by 5 bases and J by 0 bases, with 16 bases between. CDR3 region: CATSPEKGLMNTEAFF. The CDR3 DNA reads as TGTGCCACCAGCCCCGAAAAGGGCCTCATGAACACTGAAGCTTTCTTT.

With respect to this clone: In the same sample, other DNA sequences code for this CDR3. V and J are TRBV7-3 and TRBJ2-2, with D maybe TRBD2 (5 bases). Trimming removed 5 bases at V and 1 base at J, with 8 bases between. Germline V lookup: CDR1 SGHTA, CDR2 FQGTGA. The CDR3 spans 14 residues. This CDR3 reads CASSRTVNTGELFF. The DNA of the CDR3 is TGTGCCAGCAGCAGGACTGTGAACACCGGGGAGCTGTTTTTT.